This is a list of T cell receptor beta chains from one sample in a study of blood T cell repertoires in COVID-19. The repertoire was sequenced with immunoSEQ multiplex PCR; TCRdb's copy has only in-frame clones and lacks some. The sample contains approximately 37,000 clones, about 86% of which appear only once. The sample consisted of peripheral blood. Receptor source: a man aged 50 to 60 in a cohort sampled during active COVID-19. The CDR3 runs from the conserved cysteine through the conserved F or W. The D gene is left open where the match is weak. Clone size is not always given. Where it is, it says once, few, many or a class for expanded clones.

D gene	clone size	V gene	J gene	CDR3 protein	CDR3 DNA
-	-	TRBV19	TRBJ1-5	CASTMGPQSNQPQHF	TGTGCCAGCACCATGGGGCCCCAAAGCAATCAGCCCCAGCATTTT
-	-	TRBV7-3	TRBJ2-3	CASSRGFGRGADTQYF	TGTGCCAGCAGCCGGGGGTTTGGGCGTGGGGCAGATACGCAGTATTTT
-	-	TRBV14	TRBJ2-2	CASSYTGELFF	TGTGCCAGCAGCTATACCGGGGAGCTGTTTTTT
TRBD1	-	TRBV7-3	TRBJ2-2	CASSPSGTENTGELFF	TGTGCCAGCAGCCCTTCCGGGACAGAGAACACCGGGGAGCTGTTTTTT
TRBD1	-	TRBV7-9	TRBJ1-4	CASTAGTGAPDPEKLFF	TGTGCCAGCACCGCCGGGACAGGGGCCCCCGACCCGGAAAAACTGTTTTTT
-	-	TRBV14	TRBJ2-5	CASSPGIDRLIRETQYF	TGTGCCAGCAGCCCGGGGATCGACAGGTTGATAAGGGAGACCCAGTACTTC
TRBD1	-	TRBV13	TRBJ2-2	CASSSRTGNTGELFF	TGTGCCAGCAGCTCCAGGACAGGGAACACCGGGGAGCTGTTTTTT
TRBD2	-	TRBV19	TRBJ2-2	CASSINAGEINTGELFF	TGTGCCAGTAGTATAAATGCGGGGGAGATTAACACCGGGGAGCTGTTTTTT
TRBD1	few	TRBV6-6	TRBJ2-1	CASSYRQGINEQFF	TGTGCCAGCAGTTACCGACAGGGAATAAATGAGCAGTTCTTC
-	-	TRBV5-1	TRBJ1-1	CASSQNAQATEAFF	TGCGCCAGCAGCCAAAACGCGCAAGCCACTGAAGCTTTCTTT
TRBD1	-	TRBV28	TRBJ1-1	CASRRTGAEAFF	TGTGCCAGCAGAAGGACAGGGGCTGAAGCTTTCTTT
TRBD1	-	TRBV10-3	TRBJ1-5	CAISESPGGDQPQHF	TGTGCCATCAGTGAGTCACCAGGGGGAGACCAGCCCCAGCATTTT
-	-	TRBV6-4	TRBJ2-2	CASSDSPSGELFF	TGTGCCAGCAGTGACTCCCCTTCGGGGGAGCTGTTTTTT
TRBD1	-	TRBV9	TRBJ1-5	CASSTDRALLNQPQHF	TGTGCCAGCAGCACCGACAGGGCCCTCCTCAATCAGCCCCAGCATTTT
-	-	TRBV4-1	TRBJ1-1	CASSQGQVRMNTEAFF	TGCGCCAGCAGCCAAGGACAGGTCCGCATGAACACTGAAGCTTTCTTT
TRBD2	-	TRBV7-9	TRBJ2-5	CASSSLTSGSQGETQYF	TGTGCCAGCAGCTCATTGACTAGCGGGAGTCAGGGAGAGACCCAGTACTTC
-	-	TRBV7-2	TRBJ1-2	CASSRNSNYGYTF	TGTGCCAGCAGCCGCAACAGCAACTATGGCTACACCTTC
-	-	TRBV9	TRBJ2-4	CASSSRGASSAIQYF	TGTGCCAGCAGCTCCCGCGGGGCTAGTTCGGCCATTCAGTACTTC
TRBD1	-	TRBV5-5	TRBJ2-7	CASSFGQGDDEQYF	TGTGCCAGCAGCTTCGGACAGGGGGACGACGAGCAGTACTTC
-	-	TRBV30	TRBJ1-6	CAWRTDSSPLHF	TGTGCCTGGAGAACGGACAGCTCACCCCTCCACTTT
-	-	TRBV30	TRBJ2-2	CAWSVGQIGELFF	TGTGCCTGGAGTGTAGGACAGATCGGGGAGCTGTTTTTT
-	-	TRBV9	TRBJ1-3	CASSVGQASGNTIYF	TGTGCCAGCAGCGTAGGACAGGCCTCTGGAAACACCATATATTTT